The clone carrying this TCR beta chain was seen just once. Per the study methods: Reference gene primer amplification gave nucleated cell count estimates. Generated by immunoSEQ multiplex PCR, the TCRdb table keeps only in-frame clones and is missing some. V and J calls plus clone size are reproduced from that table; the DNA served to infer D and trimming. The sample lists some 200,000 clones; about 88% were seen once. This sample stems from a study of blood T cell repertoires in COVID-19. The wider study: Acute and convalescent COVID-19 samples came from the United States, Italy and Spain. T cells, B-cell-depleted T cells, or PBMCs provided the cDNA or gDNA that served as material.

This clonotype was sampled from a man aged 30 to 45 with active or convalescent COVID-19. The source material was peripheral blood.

The DNA for the CDR3 is TGTGCCAGCAGCGCTGGGTTCGGGAATGAGCAGTTCTTC. It translates to CASSAGFGNEQFF. The chain has TRBV9 and TRBJ2-1; D not certain. Germline V lookup: CDR1 SGDLS, CDR2 YYNGEE. The germline V and J ends were trimmed by 3 bases and 7 bases, with 11 bases remaining between them. This CDR3 is 13 amino acids long.